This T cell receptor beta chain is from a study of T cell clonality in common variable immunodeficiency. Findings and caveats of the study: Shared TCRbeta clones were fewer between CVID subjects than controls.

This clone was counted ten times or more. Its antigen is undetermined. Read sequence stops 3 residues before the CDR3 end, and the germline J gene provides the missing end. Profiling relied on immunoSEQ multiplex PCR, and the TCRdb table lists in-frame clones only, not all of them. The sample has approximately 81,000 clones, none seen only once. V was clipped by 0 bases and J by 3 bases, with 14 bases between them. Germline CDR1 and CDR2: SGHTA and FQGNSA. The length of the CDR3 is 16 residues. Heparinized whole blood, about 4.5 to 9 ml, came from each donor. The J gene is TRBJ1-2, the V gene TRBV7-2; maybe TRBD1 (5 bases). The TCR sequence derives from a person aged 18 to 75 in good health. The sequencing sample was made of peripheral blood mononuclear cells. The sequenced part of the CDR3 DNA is TGTGCCAGCAGCTTAGCGTCGGAACAGGAGTACTATGGC. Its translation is CASSLASEQEYYG. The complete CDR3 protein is CASSLASEQEYYGYTF.